This entry features one TCR beta chain sequence. Germline CDR1 reads SGHDT; CDR2 reads YYEEEE. V lost 2 bases to trimming and J lost 4 bases, with 11 bases between them. The CDR3 is 14 amino acids. The data were produced by immunoSEQ multiplex PCR, yet TCRdb's version contains in-frame clones alone and is incomplete. The sample records about 64,000 clones, approximately 78% being singletons. The data stem from a study of blood T cell repertoires in COVID-19. Study details: COVID-19 samples from acute and convalescent phases originated in the United States, Italy and Spain.

The receptor comes from a man in his fifties or sixties with COVID-19, enrolled during active disease. The chain combines TRBV5-6 with TRBJ2-3, with D possibly being TRBD1 (6 bases). The specimen was peripheral blood. CDR3 region: CASSFGQPADTQYF. CDR3 bases: TGTGCCAGCAGCTTCGGACAGCCAGCAGATACGCAGTATTTT.